Below, 9 T cell receptor beta chains from the same sample are listed, as sequenced in a study of cytomegalovirus exposure and HLA in healthy donors. PCR employed 60 Vbeta and 13 Jbeta primers. Assay: immunoSEQ multiplex PCR; the TCRdb copy retains only in-frame clones and omits some. The data contain 150,000 to 200,000 clones, approximately 78% of them singletons. Sequenced: PBMCs. The receptors come from a male donor in good health and CMV-seropositive.

The chain is built from TRBV10-3 and TRBJ2-1, with 7 bases identical to TRBD2. V was pared by 4 bases and J by 9 bases, with 3 bases of the junction left unmatched. CDR1 and CDR2 (germline): ENHRY, SYGVKD. The CDR3 is 12 amino acids. The CDR3 reads CAISGASGEQFF. In DNA form, the CDR3 reads TGTGCCATCAGTGGGGCTAGCGGTGAGCAGTTCTTC.

This clone was observed a few times. V gene TRBV10-2 combines with J gene TRBJ2-4; 10 bases are a match to TRBD2. Per the germline V gene, CDR1 is WSHSY and CDR2 is SAAADI. This CDR3 is 13 amino acids long. V trimming: 4 bases; J trimming: 7 bases; junction bases outside the gene matches: 1. The DNA of the CDR3 is TGCGCCAGCAGTGGAGCGGGAGGGAACATTCAGTACTTC. Translation gives CASSGAGGNIQYF.

This clone showed up just once. This chain connects TRBV7-2 to TRBJ2-7; a weak D match, TRBD2 (6 bases). The CDR3 extends over 15 amino acids. The V gene lost 0 bases and the J gene lost 6 bases, with 15 bases spanning the gap. Germline loops: CDR1 SGHTA, CDR2 FQGNSA. DNA of the CDR3: TGTGCCAGCAGCTTAGCCAGGAGGGTGTCTGGCGAGCAGTACTTC. Amino acids: CASSLARRVSGEQYF.

This clone was seen only a few times. The chain recombines TRBV27 with TRBJ2-7; D perhaps matches TRBD2 (6 bases). In germline, CDR1 is MNHEY, CDR2 SMNVEV (reference sequence). The ends were cut back, 4 bases at V and 4 bases at J, with 23 bases in the middle. The CDR3 runs 17 residues. CDR3 in amino acids: CASSYTRPAGSSYEQYF. CDR3 sequence (DNA): TGTGCCAGCAGTTATACACGGCCTGCCGGGAGTTCGTACGAGCAGTACTTC.

This clone has only one observation. The chain couples TRBV10-3 to TRBJ2-1, with 11 bases lining up with TRBD2. Germline V gives CDR1 ENHRY, CDR2 SYGVKD. The CDR3 spans 16 residues. The V gene end was trimmed by 7 bases and the J gene end by 0 bases; junction bases not matched to a gene: 5. The CDR3 protein is CAINPTSGGSYNEQFF. CDR3 DNA sequence: TGTGCCATCAATCCAACTAGCGGGGGCTCCTACAATGAGCAGTTCTTC.

The rearrangement joins TRBV5-4 to TRBJ1-4; D not resolved. The V end lost 0 bases, the J end lost 8 bases, and 14 bases lay between the germline ends. Germline V CDR1 and CDR2: SGHNT, YYREEE (reference sequence). The CDR3 is 15 amino acids. The CDR3 here is CASSLGWRGGEKLFF. The CDR3 region has the DNA TGTGCCAGCAGCTTGGGGTGGAGAGGTGGAGAAAAACTGTTTTTT. Full variable domain (outside the CDR3, taken from reference TRBV5-4 and TRBJ1-4): ETGVTQSPTHLIKTRGQQVTLRCSSQSGHNTVSWYQQALGQGPQFIFQYYREEENGRGNFPPRFSGLQFPNYSSELNVNALELDDSALYLCASSLGWRGGEKLFFGSGTQLSVL.

The gene calls are TRBV7-9 and TRBJ2-3; D perhaps matches TRBD2 (6 bases). Germline CDR1 is SEHNR and CDR2 is FQNEAQ (reference sequence). The CDR3 covers 19 residues. With 2 bases removed from V and 0 bases from J, the gap between germline ends came to 21 bases. In DNA form, the CDR3 reads TGTGCCAGCAGCTTACTATCATTTGGGAGGCGGTTTAGCACAGATACGCAGTATTTT. As protein: CASSLLSFGRRFSTDTQYF.

Comment on this clone: One end of the junction fails to match germline, which may point to a read error. The gene calls are TRBV4-1 and TRBJ2-7, with D hard to call. The CDR3 covers 13 residues. Germline-derived CDR1 and CDR2 are MGHRA and YSYEKL. CDR3 sequence (DNA): TGCGCCAGTTCGACTTGGATCTACTACGAGCGGTACTTC. Protein sequence: CASSTWIYYERYF.

The genes are TRBV5-8 and TRBJ2-7; D perhaps matches TRBD1 (5 bases). The ends were cut back, 0 bases at V and 7 bases at J, with 11 bases in the middle. CDR3 length equals 13 residues. Germline CDR1 and CDR2: SGHTS and YDEGEE. Written as DNA, the CDR3 is TGTGCCAGCAGCTTGGGTTCCCCAGGGGAGCAGTACTTC. Its translation is CASSLGSPGEQYF.